The 9 T cell receptor beta chains presented below share a single source sample, sequenced in a study of shared clonotypes between healthy human individuals. The protocol was immunoSEQ multiplex PCR, while the TCRdb copy is restricted to in-frame clones and leaves out a portion. The sample lists roughly 1,500,000 clones; around 98.5% were seen once. The sample consisted of naive CD4+ T cells sorted from blood. The subset denotes: CD45RA+ positively selected. These receptors all stem from a man aged 30-40 years in good health.

This sequence joins TRBV18 and TRBJ2-7; 8 bases agree with TRBD2. This CDR3 is built from 15 residues. After removal of 2 bases from V and 2 bases from J, the junction contained 5 bases not matched to a gene. Germline CDR1 is KGHSH and CDR2 is LQKENI. CDR3 coding DNA: TGTGCCAGCTCACCAAGCGCGGGAGGAACCTACGAGCAGTACTTC. It yields the protein CASSPSAGGTYEQYF.

The rearrangement joins TRBV6-1 to TRBJ2-7; D is perhaps TRBD1 (6 bases). This CDR3 has 17 residues. Trimming left V 3 bases short and J 2 bases short, with 20 bases between. Germline values: CDR1 MNHNS, CDR2 SASEGT. CDR3 sequence: CASSESFRTAAAYEQYF. The CDR3 DNA is TGTGCCAGCAGTGAGTCTTTTAGGACAGCCGCGGCCTACGAGCAGTACTTC.

Concerning this clone itself: One junction end does not reproduce the germline sequence, and a read error may be involved. The chain carries TRBV9 and TRBJ1-2, with D possibly matching TRBD1 (5 bases). From germline, CDR1 is SGDLS and CDR2 YYNGEE. The CDR3 covers 11 residues. The CDR3 DNA is TGTGCCAGCAGCGGGGGGACCACTTTGGCCTTC. Protein product: CASSGGTTLAF.

This chain joins TRBV29-1 and TRBJ2-1; TRBD2 matches at 15 bases. Germline V gene sequence: CDR1 SQVTM, CDR2 ANQGSEA. This CDR3 has 13 amino acids. V shed 7 bases and J 11 bases; nucleotides not matched to a gene: 6. CDR3 protein: CSAGTSGRRKQFF. CDR3 coding DNA: TGCAGCGCCGGGACTAGCGGGAGGAGAAAGCAGTTCTTC.

The chain carries TRBV19 and TRBJ2-7, with 8 bases aligning to TRBD2. Looked up from germline, CDR1 is LNHDA and CDR2 is SQIVND (reference sequence). The ends lost 10 bases at V and 3 bases at J; junction bases unmatched: 11. The CDR3 extends over 14 amino acids. CDR3 residues: CATVAGPGSYEQYF. The CDR3 DNA sequence: TGTGCCACAGTAGCGGGGCCAGGGAGCTACGAGCAGTACTTC.

The chain employs TRBV15 and TRBJ1-3; 10 nucleotides align to TRBD1. V gave up 0 bases and J gave up 3 bases; unmatched junction bases: 8. The CDR3 has 18 residues. Germline loops: CDR1 LNHNV, CDR2 YYDKDF (reference sequence). The CDR3 loop reads CATSRDPRGQGIGNTIYF. As DNA, the CDR3 is TGTGCCACCAGCAGAGATCCGAGGGGACAGGGGATTGGAAACACCATATATTTT.

The rearrangement links TRBV10-3 to TRBJ2-1; 14 nucleotides line up with TRBD2. The CDR3 consists of 14 residues. Per germline, CDR1 ENHRY and CDR2 SYGVKD. The trim removed 10 bases at V and 8 bases at J, leaving 7 bases unmatched. CDR3 DNA sequence: TGTGCCACGGAGGGACTAGCGGGAGTGGATGAGCAGTTCTTC. It specifies CATEGLAGVDEQFF.

The rearrangement uses TRBV2 and TRBJ1-3, with TRBD1 identical over 7 bases. Germline CDR1 is SNHLY and CDR2 is FYNNEI. With V trimmed by 3 bases and J by 0 bases, 14 bases remained unmatched. The CDR3 is 19 residues long. CDR3: CASSDWLGTVDLSGNTIYF. The CDR3 nucleotides are TGTGCCAGCAGTGATTGGTTAGGGACAGTCGACCTCTCTGGAAACACCATATATTTT.

The chain recombines TRBV10-3 with TRBJ1-2; the D is unclear. With 3 bases removed from V and 6 bases from J, the gap between germline ends came to 11 bases. Germline CDR1 ENHRY, CDR2 SYGVKD. This CDR3 has 13 amino acids. The CDR3 here is CAISEDRRDGYTF. CDR3 coding DNA: TGTGCCATCAGTGAAGATAGGAGGGATGGCTACACCTTC.